Presented here are 12 T cell receptor beta chains from one specimen sequenced in a study of blood T cell repertoires in COVID-19. TCRdb keeps only in-frame clones here, not all; method: immunoSEQ multiplex PCR. The sample gives more than 200,000 clones, roughly 89% of which show up once; around 4% is in the top ten. The sample consisted of PBMCs or T cells enriched from blood (not recorded which). These receptors originate from a woman aged 25 to 45 who had recovered from COVID-19.

The sample holds one count of this clone. The chain recombines TRBV28 with TRBJ2-7, with D perhaps matching TRBD2 (6 bases). V shed 8 bases and J shed 3 bases, with 20 bases lying between them. Germline V lookup: CDR1 MDHEN, CDR2 SYDVKM. The CDR3 is made up of 15 amino acids. CDR3 in amino acids: CASLPSGLAYYEQYF. Written as DNA, the CDR3 is TGTGCCAGCCTCCCAAGCGGGCTAGCGTACTACGAGCAGTACTTC.

This chain joins TRBV29-1 and TRBJ2-2, with 11 bases aligning to TRBD2. V dropped 4 bases and J dropped 1; count of bases not matched to a gene: 5. Germline V CDR1 and CDR2: SQVTM, ANQGSEA. CDR3 size: 16 residues. CDR3: CSVAGTSGRNTGELFF. CDR3 nucleotide sequence: TGCAGCGTTGCAGGGACTAGCGGACGGAACACCGGGGAGCTGTTTTTT.

V and J are TRBV4-2 and TRBJ1-3; a possible D gene is TRBD1 (6 bases). V lost 1 base and J lost 1, with 20 bases in between. From germline, CDR1 is LGHNA and CDR2 YNFKEQ. The CDR3 runs 19 residues. This chain's CDR3 is CASSQVAGAPFGSGNTIYF. The CDR3 DNA reads as TGTGCCAGCAGCCAAGTGGCAGGGGCCCCCTTTGGGTCTGGAAACACCATATATTTT.

The V and J genes are TRBV6-5 and TRBJ2-2, with 8 bases aligning to TRBD2. The CDR3 extends over 15 amino acids. The V segment lost 0 bases and the J segment 6 bases; nucleotides outside the gene matches: 3. CDR1 is MNHEY, CDR2 SVGAGI, per germline. The DNA for the CDR3 is TGTGCCAGCAGTTACTCAGCCGGGGGGGCCGGGGAGCTGTTTTTT. Protein sequence: CASSYSAGGAGELFF.

CDR3: CASRPGQGRDSPLHF. As DNA, the CDR3 is TGTGCCAGTAGACCAGGACAGGGACGAGATTCACCCCTCCACTTT. V usage is TRBV19 and J usage is TRBJ1-6, with 8 bases that match TRBD1. This CDR3 spans 15 amino acids. Per the germline V gene, CDR1 is LNHDA and CDR2 is SQIVND (reference sequence). V gave up 6 bases and J gave up 8 bases; unmatched junction bases: 9.

This clone has a handful of counts. Other DNA sequences in the same sample also yield this CDR3. V gene TRBV30 combines with J gene TRBJ1-6; TRBD1 might be the D (6 bases). The CDR3 sequence is 14 residues long. Deletions cut 1 base from V and 5 bases from J, with 9 bases between. The germline V gene encodes CDR1 GTSNPN and CDR2 SVGIG (reference sequence). This CDR3 is CAWSGGQDNSPLHF. DNA of the CDR3: TGTGCCTGGAGTGGGGGGCAAGATAATTCACCCCTCCACTTT.

The chain carries TRBV5-4 and TRBJ1-2; tentatively, D is TRBD1 (5 bases). The length of the CDR3 is 16 residues. V was pared by 5 bases and J by 4 bases, with 21 bases between. Germline V CDR1 and CDR2: SGHNT, YYREEE (reference sequence). Written as DNA, the CDR3 is TGTGCCAGCAGTCGCCAAATAGGTGGGGCCCCCTATGGCTACACCTTC. It specifies CASSRQIGGAPYGYTF.

J is TRBJ2-1 and V is TRBV19, with 10 bases fitting TRBD2. Looked up from germline, CDR1 is LNHDA and CDR2 is SQIVND (reference sequence). This CDR3 comprises 15 residues. With 8 bases clipped from V and 7 bases from J, the junction kept 11 bases outside the gene matches. CDR3: CASAKAGGPGNEQFF. CDR3 nucleotides: TGTGCCAGTGCCAAAGCGGGAGGGCCGGGGAATGAGCAGTTCTTC.

The table lists this clone with many counts. V usage is TRBV4-3 and J usage is TRBJ1-6, with D possibly TRBD1 on 6 matching bases. Trimming took off 0 bases at V and 10 bases at J, with 10 bases between the two ends. CDR1 LGHNA and CDR2 YSLEER come from the germline V gene. The CDR3 is made up of 14 amino acids. CDR3 bases: TGCGCCAGCAGCCAAGAGGGGGCCGGATCACCCCTCCACTTT. This gives the protein CASSQEGAGSPLHF.

This chain connects TRBV5-8 to TRBJ1-2, with D hard to call. Trimming took 4 bases from V and 1 from J, leaving 8 bases between them. CDR1 SGHTS and CDR2 YDEGEE come from the germline V gene. The CDR3 extends over 13 amino acids. The CDR3 spells CASSIELNYGYTF. CDR3 sequence (DNA): TGTGCCAGCAGCATCGAGCTTAACTATGGCTACACCTTC. The complete variable domain, with remaining parts taken from reference TRBV5-8 and TRBJ1-2, reads EAGVTQSPTHLIKTRGQQATLRCSPISGHTSVYWYQQALGLGLQFLLWYDEGEERNRGNFPPRFSGRQFPNYSSELNVNALELEDSALYLCASSIELNYGYTFGSGTRLTVV.

The chain links TRBV4-3 to TRBJ2-2; 9 nucleotides line up with TRBD2. V was pared by 3 bases and J by 6 bases, with 11 bases of the junction left unmatched. Germline lookup yields CDR1 LGHNA and CDR2 YSLEER. The length of the CDR3 is 17 residues. The CDR3 region is CASSHDKAGGGAGELFF. The CDR3 DNA reads TGCGCCAGCAGCCATGACAAAGCGGGAGGTGGTGCCGGGGAGCTGTTTTTT.

This clone was seen only once. This chain uses TRBV4-1 with TRBJ2-1; TRBD2 agrees at 8 bases. J lost 8 bases, V lost 5 bases, and 14 bases had no gene match. The CDR3 runs 16 residues. CDR1 is MGHRA and CDR2 is YSYEKL in the germline V gene. The CDR3 sequence is CASSYLWREAGDEQFF. The CDR3 coding sequence is TGCGCCAGCAGCTACCTTTGGCGGGAGGCTGGGGATGAGCAGTTCTTC.